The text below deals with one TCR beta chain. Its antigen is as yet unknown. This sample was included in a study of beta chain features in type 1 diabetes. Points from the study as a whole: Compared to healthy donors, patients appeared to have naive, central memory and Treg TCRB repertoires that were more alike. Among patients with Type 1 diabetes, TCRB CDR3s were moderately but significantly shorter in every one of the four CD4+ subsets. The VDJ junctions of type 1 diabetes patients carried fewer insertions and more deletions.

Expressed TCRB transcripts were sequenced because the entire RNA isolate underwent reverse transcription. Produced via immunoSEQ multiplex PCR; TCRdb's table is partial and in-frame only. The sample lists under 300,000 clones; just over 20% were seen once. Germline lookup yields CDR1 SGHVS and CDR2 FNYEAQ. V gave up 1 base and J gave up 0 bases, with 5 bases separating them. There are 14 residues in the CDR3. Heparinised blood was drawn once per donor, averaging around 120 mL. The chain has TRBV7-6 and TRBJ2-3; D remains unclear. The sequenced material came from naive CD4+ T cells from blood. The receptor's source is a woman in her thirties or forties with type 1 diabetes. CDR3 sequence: CASSLGRSTDTQYF. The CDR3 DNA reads TGTGCCAGCAGCTTAGGGCGGAGCACAGATACGCAGTATTTT.